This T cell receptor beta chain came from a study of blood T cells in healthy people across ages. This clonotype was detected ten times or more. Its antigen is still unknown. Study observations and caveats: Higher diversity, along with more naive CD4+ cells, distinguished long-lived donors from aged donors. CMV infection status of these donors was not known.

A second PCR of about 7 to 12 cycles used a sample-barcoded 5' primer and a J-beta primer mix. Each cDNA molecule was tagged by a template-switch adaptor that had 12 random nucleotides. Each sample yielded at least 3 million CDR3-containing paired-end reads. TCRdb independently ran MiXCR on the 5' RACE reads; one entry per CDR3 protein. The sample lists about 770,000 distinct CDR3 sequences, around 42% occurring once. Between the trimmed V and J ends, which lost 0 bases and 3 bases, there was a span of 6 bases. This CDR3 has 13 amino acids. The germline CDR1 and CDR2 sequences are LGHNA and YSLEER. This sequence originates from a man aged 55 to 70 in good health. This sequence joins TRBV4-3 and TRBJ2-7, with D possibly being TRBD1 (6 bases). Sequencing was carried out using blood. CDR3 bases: TGCGCCAGCAGCCAAGACAGGGGCTACGAGCAGTACTTC. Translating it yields CASSQDRGYEQYF.